In this sample, the clone carrying this TCR beta chain turned up once. Time point described: pre-treatment sample, taken before nivolumab and TIL therapy. Tumor tissue came from excised metastases, mostly pleural nodules or supraclavicular lymph nodes. Sequencing used immunoSEQ v3. Here immunoSEQ multiplex PCR was the method, and the copy in TCRdb shows in-frame clones only, minus some. The data hold about 50,000 clones, with about three quarters observed a single time. Germline CDR1 and CDR2: LNHDA and SQIVND (reference sequence). Trimming removed 3 bases from V and 7 bases from J, with 13 bases in between. CDR3 size: 15 residues. The data belong to a study of TIL therapy for anti-PD-1-resistant metastatic lung cancer.

The TCR comes from a person aged 25-85 years with non-small cell lung cancer. This specimen was tumor tissue, taken at baseline. The chain carries TRBV19 and TRBJ1-6; D is unclear. The CDR3 coding sequence is TGTGCCAGTAGTATTTTGGGCAGTCGCAATTCACCCCTCCACTTT. This codes for CASSILGSRNSPLHF.